The 12 T cell receptor beta chains presented below share a single source sample, sequenced in a study of T cell changes during pregnancy in multiple sclerosis. Assay used: immunoSEQ multiplex PCR; TCRdb lists only in-frame clones, some missing. The sample has around 100,000 clones; approximately 91% are singletons. The sample was peripheral blood, taken after pregnancy. Source of these receptors: a female donor with multiple sclerosis, enrolled in a pregnancy study.

The CDR3 here is CASTQGASSGANVLTF. The CDR3 DNA sequence: TGTGCCAGTACCCAGGGGGCGAGCTCTGGGGCCAACGTCCTGACTTTC. The chain uses TRBV19 and TRBJ2-6; 8 bases fit TRBD1. Germline values: CDR1 LNHDA, CDR2 SQIVND (reference sequence). J gave up 0 bases and V 7 bases, and 5 bases lay outside the gene matches. The CDR3 spans 16 residues. The entire variable domain, with the rest obtained from reference TRBV19 and TRBJ2-6, is as follows: DGGITQSPKYLFRKEGQNVTLSCEQNLNHDAMYWYRQDPGQGLRLIYYSQIVNDFQKGDIAEGYSVSREKKESFPLTVTSAQKNPTAFYLCASTQGASSGANVLTFGAGSRLTVL.

This clone was observed a single time. This chain uses TRBV6-6 with TRBJ2-5; TRBD2 matches 13 bases. V lost 0 bases to trimming and J lost 5 bases; unmatched junction nucleotides: 3. The CDR3 length is 16 residues. Germline V gives CDR1 MNHNY, CDR2 SVGAGI (reference sequence). Written as DNA, the CDR3 is TGTGCCAGCAGTTACTCTTGGACTAGCGGGGGTGAGACCCAGTACTTC. Translating it yields CASSYSWTSGGETQYF.

This chain links TRBV6-5 with TRBJ2-7; TRBD1 agrees at 8 bases. CDR1 and CDR2 from the germline V gene are MNHEY and SVGAGI. J lost 2 bases, V lost 11 bases, and 11 bases had no gene match. This CDR3 is built from 14 residues. CDR3 coding DNA: TGTGCCGCCGGATGGACAGGGACCCCCTACGAGCAGTACTTC. Encoded protein: CAAGWTGTPYEQYF.

This chain uses TRBV5-1 with TRBJ2-3, with 7 bases that match TRBD1. Germline CDR1 reads SGHRS; CDR2 reads YFSETQ. Unmatched junction bases numbered 5, after V lost 4 bases and J lost 0 bases. The CDR3 has 15 residues. In nucleotides, the CDR3 is TGCGCCAGCAGCAAAGGGGACAGCAGCACAGATACGCAGTATTTT. This gives the protein CASSKGDSSTDTQYF.

This sequence joins TRBV2 and TRBJ1-1; D gene unclear. This CDR3 has 15 amino acids. Per germline, CDR1 SNHLY and CDR2 FYNNEI. V dropped 1 base and J dropped 0 bases, with 9 bases sitting between them. CDR3 sequence: CASSEDSLVNTEAFF. The CDR3 nucleotides are TGTGCCAGCAGTGAAGATTCACTGGTGAACACTGAAGCTTTCTTT.

This rearrangement joins TRBV5-6 to TRBJ1-2; no definite D call. Germline CDR1 reads SGHDT; CDR2 reads YYEEEE. V lost 4 bases and J 3 bases, leaving 16 bases between the germline ends. The CDR3 spans 15 residues. The CDR3 DNA reads as TGTGCCAGCAGCCTGGGCGTCCAAGTGGACTATGGCTACACCTTC. This sequence encodes CASSLGVQVDYGYTF.

The chain recombines TRBV2 with TRBJ2-2, with D unclear. The length of the CDR3 is 14 residues. Germline assignment: CDR1 SNHLY and CDR2 FYNNEI. V gave up 6 bases and J gave up 2 bases, with 10 bases separating them. CDR3 protein: CASRSGSNTGELFF. In DNA form, the CDR3 reads TGTGCCAGCAGGTCCGGGTCCAACACCGGGGAGCTGTTTTTT.

The DNA for the CDR3 is TGTGCCAGCAGCTTACGGGACAGGGGGCTCGTTGAGCAGTTCTTC. It encodes CASSLRDRGLVEQFF. The chain has TRBV11-3 and TRBJ2-1; 12 bases are a match to TRBD1. From germline, CDR1 is SGHNT and CDR2 YENEEA. V shed 2 bases, J shed 9 bases, and the junction held 5 bases outside the gene matches. The CDR3 runs 15 residues.

This clone was seen only once. This chain links TRBV7-8 with TRBJ1-1; TRBD1 aligns across 8 bases. V shed 5 bases and J 10 bases; nucleotides not matched to a gene: 9. CDR1 and CDR2 (germline): SGHVS, FQNEAQ. CDR3 length: 13 amino acids. CDR3 bases: TGTGCCAGCAGCACGAGGACAGGGTCGGGAGCTTTCTTT. It yields the protein CASSTRTGSGAFF.

The V gene is TRBV7-9, the J gene TRBJ2-1; 15 bases line up with TRBD2. Per germline, CDR1 SEHNR and CDR2 FQNEAQ (reference sequence). The CDR3 covers 17 residues. V lost 5 bases, J lost 2 bases, and 4 bases stayed unmatched. CDR3 residues: CASSPGLAGGTYNEQFF. The CDR3 DNA sequence: TGTGCCAGCAGCCCGGGACTAGCGGGGGGTACCTACAATGAGCAGTTCTTC.

The chain carries TRBV2 and TRBJ1-2; D gene uncertain. V gave up 2 bases and J gave up 0 bases, with 4 bases separating them. The CDR3 consists of 13 residues. Per germline, CDR1 SNHLY and CDR2 FYNNEI. CDR3 amino acids: CASSETANYGYTF. The DNA of the CDR3 is TGTGCCAGCAGTGAAACAGCTAACTATGGCTACACCTTC.

The chain links TRBV18 to TRBJ1-6, with a possible D match to TRBD1 (5 bases). From germline, CDR1 is KGHSH and CDR2 LQKENI. The CDR3 consists of 15 residues. Trimming left V 5 bases short and J 4 bases short, with 12 bases between. The CDR3 loop reads CASSSKQAYNSPLHF. DNA of the CDR3: TGTGCCAGCTCATCGAAACAGGCGTATAATTCACCCCTCCACTTT.